A selection of T cell receptor beta chains follows, all from one sample in a study of T cells after posttransplantation cyclophosphamide. TCRdb keeps only in-frame clones here, not all; method: immunoSEQ multiplex PCR. Seen here are roughly 25,000 clones, more than 75% observed once, and the top ten hold about 6.3%. The specimen was PBMCs. The receptors were gathered from a woman aged 60-75 years with a blood cancer, CMV-positive, and with a related stem cell donor. The CDR3 runs from the conserved cysteine through the conserved F or W. The D gene is left open where the match is weak. Expanded clones are given a class, and other clones once, few, many or no size at all.

clone size | J gene | V gene | D gene | CDR3 protein | CDR3 DNA
- | TRBJ2-7 | TRBV28 | TRBD1 | CASSRTGGAFYEQYF | TGTGCCAGCAGCCGCACAGGGGGCGCTTTCTACGAGCAGTACTTC
- | TRBJ2-6 | TRBV7-9 | TRBD1 | CASSFGQGYSGANVLTF | TGTGCCAGCAGCTTCGGACAGGGTTACTCTGGGGCCAACGTCCTGACTTTC
- | TRBJ1-1 | TRBV7-2 | - | CASSKSGGATTEAFF | TGTGCCAGCAGCAAAAGTGGCGGGGCGACAACTGAAGCTTTCTTT
few | TRBJ1-5 | TRBV6-5 | TRBD1 | CASSLTGDSGQPQHF | TGTGCCAGCAGCTTGACAGGGGACTCAGGTCAGCCCCAGCATTTT
- | TRBJ2-7 | TRBV4-1 | TRBD1 | CASSPLFVAQGEVEQYF | TGCGCCAGCAGCCCCCTGTTCGTAGCGCAGGGGGAAGTCGAGCAGTACTTC
- | TRBJ2-5 | TRBV7-9 | TRBD1 | CASSPTGGTQETQYF | TGTGCCAGCAGTCCCACAGGGGGGACCCAAGAGACCCAGTACTTC
- | TRBJ2-3 | TRBV5-4 | - | CASSRDISTDTQYF | TGTGCCAGCAGCCGGGACATTAGCACAGATACGCAGTATTTT
- | TRBJ1-2 | TRBV19 | TRBD1 | CASSYRGENGYTF | TGTGCCAGTAGTTACAGGGGAGAGAATGGCTACACCTTC
- | TRBJ2-7 | TRBV12-5 | - | CASGFSYEQYF | TGTGCTAGTGGTTTTTCCTACGAGCAGTACTTC
- | TRBJ1-2 | TRBV10-3 | TRBD1 | CAISTSGGSGYTF | TGTGCCATCAGCACCTCAGGGGGTTCCGGCTACACCTTC
- | TRBJ1-2 | TRBV5-4 | - | CASSLSVGGYGYTF | TGTGCCAGCAGCTTGTCGGTCGGAGGCTATGGCTACACCTTC
- | TRBJ2-3 | TRBV14 | - | CASRSQGWADTQYF | TGTGCCAGCCGATCACAGGGTTGGGCAGATACGCAGTATTTT
- | TRBJ1-1 | TRBV6-1 | - | CASRMGATEAFF | TGTGCCTCACGAATGGGGGCTACTGAAGCTTTCTTT
- | TRBJ2-1 | TRBV10-1 | - | CASSGGTYYNEQFF | TGCGCCAGCAGTGGAGGGACTTACTACAATGAGCAGTTCTTC
- | TRBJ2-3 | TRBV19 | - | CASRPGLETDTQYF | TGTGCCAGTAGACCGGGATTAGAAACAGATACGCAGTATTTT
- | TRBJ1-3 | TRBV19 | - | CASSIDAAGNTIYF | TGTGCCAGTAGTATAGATGCGGCTGGAAACACCATATATTTT
- | TRBJ2-1 | TRBV19 | TRBD1 | CASTLDRGNNEQFF | TGTGCCAGTACACTGGACAGGGGGAACAATGAGCAGTTCTTC
medium-sized | TRBJ1-5 | TRBV2 | - | CASTRSIFSNQPQHF | TGTGCCAGCACTAGATCCATCTTCAGCAATCAGCCCCAGCATTTT
- | TRBJ1-2 | TRBV5-4 | - | CASSLGQNYGYTF | TGTGCCAGCAGCTTAGGACAGAACTATGGCTACACCTTC
once | TRBJ2-5 | TRBV7-7 | - | CASSLIGGETQYF | TGTGCTAGCAGCTTAATCGGGGGAGAGACCCAGTACTTC
- | TRBJ1-2 | TRBV6-1 | - | CASSEAHRAHYGYTF | TGTGCCAGCAGTGAAGCCCACAGGGCCCACTATGGCTACACCTTC
- | TRBJ2-5 | TRBV18 | - | CASSPQYQETQYF | TGTGCCAGCTCACCTCAGTACCAAGAGACCCAGTACTTC
- | TRBJ2-7 | TRBV11-3 | - | CASSLGVLYEQYF | TGTGCCAGCAGCTTGGGAGTCCTCTACGAGCAGTACTTC
- | TRBJ2-7 | TRBV6-5 | - | CASSYDLEGQPAHF | TGTGCCAGCAGTTACGATCTTGAGGGTCAGCCAGCACACTTC
- | TRBJ2-3 | TRBV10-1 | TRBD1 | CASSDPSQGTDTQYF | TGCGCCAGCAGTGACCCATCACAGGGGACAGATACGCAGTATTTT
- | TRBJ1-5 | TRBV4-1 | TRBD1 | CASRPRTGGLQPQHF | TGCGCCAGCAGACCGAGAACAGGGGGCCTTCAGCCCCAGCATTTT
- | TRBJ1-3 | TRBV6-1 | - | CASKTLYSSGNTIYF | TGTGCCAGCAAAACACTTTACAGCTCTGGAAACACCATATATTTT
- | TRBJ1-3 | TRBV6-1 | - | CASSEAGGHSGLSGNTIYF | TGTGCCAGCAGTGAAGCCGGCGGTCATTCGGGGTTGTCTGGAAACACCATATATTTT
- | TRBJ2-6 | TRBV19 | - | CASSVTGANVLTF | TGTGCCAGTAGTGTCACTGGGGCCAACGTCCTGACTTTC
few | TRBJ1-2 | TRBV6-1 | - | CASSEGQGDYGYTF | TGTGCCAGCAGTGAAGGGCAGGGCGACTATGGCTACACCTTC
- | TRBJ1-1 | TRBV2 | - | CASSPAGPAAGTEAFF | TGTGCCAGCAGCCCCGCGGGGCCGGCCGCCGGCACTGAAGCTTTCTTT
- | TRBJ2-7 | TRBV2 | TRBD2 | CASSEAPRLAGGPRAYEQYF | TGTGCCAGCAGTGAGGCCCCTCGGCTAGCGGGAGGGCCCAGGGCCTACGAGCAGTACTTC
- | TRBJ1-2 | TRBV6-6 | - | CASSFSRSHSNYGYTF | TGTGCCAGCAGTTTTTCGCGATCCCACTCCAACTATGGCTACACCTTC
once | TRBJ1-1 | TRBV5-1 | - | CASSLFPNEGPNTEAFF | TGCGCCAGCAGCTTGTTCCCCAATGAGGGCCCGAACACTGAAGCTTTCTTT
- | TRBJ2-4 | TRBV2 | TRBD2 | CASSGLREGNIQYF | TGTGCCAGCAGTGGGCTGCGGGAGGGAAACATTCAGTACTTC
- | TRBJ2-1 | TRBV2 | - | CASSETTTYNEQFF | TGTGCCAGCAGTGAAACAACGACCTACAATGAGCAGTTCTTC
- | TRBJ1-2 | TRBV5-1 | TRBD1 | CASSWGDRGNYGYTF | TGCGCCAGCAGCTGGGGGGACAGGGGGAACTATGGCTACACCTTC
- | TRBJ2-7 | TRBV18 | TRBD2 | CASSRTSGSGNEQYF | TGTGCCAGCTCAAGGACTAGCGGGAGTGGCAACGAGCAGTACTTC
- | TRBJ2-7 | TRBV5-6 | TRBD1 | CASSDGQGFDEQYF | TGTGCCAGCAGCGATGGACAGGGTTTCGACGAGCAGTACTTC
once | TRBJ2-5 | TRBV5-1 | - | CASSGGQETQYF | TGCGCCAGCAGCGGCGGCCAAGAGACCCAGTACTTC
- | TRBJ2-7 | TRBV6-6 | TRBD1 | CASSYDRDYEQYF | TGTGCCAGCAGTTACGACAGGGACTACGAGCAGTACTTC
- | TRBJ2-5 | TRBV11-2 | - | CASSGGLLETQYF | TGTGCCAGCAGCGGGGGACTCCTTGAGACCCAGTACTTC
- | TRBJ2-3 | TRBV6-5 | TRBD1 | CASSRQGPDTQYF | TGTGCCAGCAGTCGACAGGGTCCAGATACGCAGTATTTT
- | TRBJ1-1 | TRBV5-1 | - | CASSFARGSAFF | TGCGCCAGCAGCTTTGCTCGGGGATCAGCTTTCTTT
- | TRBJ2-1 | TRBV5-4 | - | CASSLTSSYNEQFF | TGTGCCAGCAGCTTGACTAGCTCCTACAATGAGCAGTTCTTC
- | TRBJ1-5 | TRBV2 | - | CASSLVVGQPQHF | TGTGCCAGCTCCTTGGTTGTCGGGCAGCCCCAGCATTTT
- | TRBJ2-1 | TRBV5-4 | - | CASSLLPRNYNEQFF | TGTGCCAGCAGCTTGCTCCCTAGGAACTACAATGAGCAGTTCTTC
- | TRBJ2-1 | TRBV5-6 | - | CASSRVDEQFF | TGTGCCAGCAGCCGAGTGGATGAGCAGTTCTTC
- | TRBJ1-2 | TRBV2 | TRBD1 | CASEGRTGGGYTF | TGTGCCAGCGAAGGCAGGACAGGAGGGGGCTACACCTTC
- | TRBJ1-1 | TRBV5-6 | TRBD1 | CASSLNRGMNTEAFF | TGTGCCAGCAGCCTCAACAGGGGAATGAACACTGAAGCTTTCTTT
- | TRBJ1-1 | TRBV5-1 | TRBD1 | CASSLAGQGGTEAFF | TGCGCCAGCAGCTTGGCAGGACAGGGCGGGACTGAAGCTTTCTTT
once | TRBJ2-3 | TRBV5-1 | - | CASSDPSRSTDTQYF | TGCGCCAGCAGCGATCCTAGCCGAAGCACAGATACGCAGTATTTT
- | TRBJ2-7 | TRBV18 | - | CASSPPVSYEQYF | TGTGCCAGCTCACCACCTGTTAGCTACGAGCAGTACTTC
- | TRBJ2-5 | TRBV4-2 | TRBD2 | CASSQEISGGTQKTQYF | TGTGCCAGCAGCCAAGAGATTAGCGGGGGCACTCAGAAGACCCAGTACTTC
- | TRBJ2-7 | TRBV5-4 | TRBD1 | CASSLLQGIEQYF | TGTGCCAGCAGCTTGCTACAGGGGATCGAGCAGTACTTC
- | TRBJ2-2 | TRBV7-3 | TRBD2 | CASSPRAGVGTGELFF | TGTGCCAGCAGCCCGAGGGCGGGAGTGGGCACCGGGGAGCTGTTTTTT
once | TRBJ1-3 | TRBV7-9 | - | CASSLSLSNTIYF | TGTGCCAGCAGCTTGAGTTTGAGCAACACCATATATTTT
- | TRBJ1-1 | TRBV5-1 | - | CASSDPGDSEAFF | TGCGCCAGCAGCGACCCAGGGGATTCTGAAGCTTTCTTT